This T cell receptor beta chain came from a study of spatial heterogeneity in lung cancer. General study results and limits: Detection of ubiquitous tumor TCRs in blood was higher at resection than follow-up.

Turning to this clonotype: Its antigen is still unknown.

From the 5' RACE reads, TCRdb called clonotypes with MiXCR, one entry per CDR3 protein. The repertoire holds 25,000 or so distinct CDR3 sequences, with 7.5% to 9.5% as singletons. The CDR3 length is 13 residues. Trimming took off 2 bases at V and 10 bases at J, with 12 bases between the two ends. Germline lookup yields CDR1 ENHRY and CDR2 SYGVKD. Documented time point: sample taken at primary tumor resection. The authors sequenced whole RNA from tumor, nontumor lung or frozen PBMC without sorting. The donor group consisted of roughly 70 patients who had untreated, early-stage non-small cell lung cancer.

Material: PBMCs, obtained at surgery. The chain combines TRBV10-3 with TRBJ2-4, with TRBD1 as a possible D gene (6 bases). This sequence was found in a female donor with early-stage non-small cell lung cancer. CDR3 bases: TGTGCCATCAGTGAGACAAAACAGGGAATTCAGTACTTC. Its protein product is CAISETKQGIQYF.